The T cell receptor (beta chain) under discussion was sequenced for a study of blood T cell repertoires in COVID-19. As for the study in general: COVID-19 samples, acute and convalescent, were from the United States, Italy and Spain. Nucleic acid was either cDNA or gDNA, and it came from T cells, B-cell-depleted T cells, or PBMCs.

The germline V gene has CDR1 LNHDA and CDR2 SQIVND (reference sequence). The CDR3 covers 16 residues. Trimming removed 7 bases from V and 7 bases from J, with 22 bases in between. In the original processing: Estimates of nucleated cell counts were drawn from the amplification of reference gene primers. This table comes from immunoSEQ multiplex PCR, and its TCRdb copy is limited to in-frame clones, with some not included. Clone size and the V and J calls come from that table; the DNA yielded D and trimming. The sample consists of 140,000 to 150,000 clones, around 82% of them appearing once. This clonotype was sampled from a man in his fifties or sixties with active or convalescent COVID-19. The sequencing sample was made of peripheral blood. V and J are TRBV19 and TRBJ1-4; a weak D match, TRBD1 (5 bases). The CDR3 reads CASTNLGGFDLEKLFF. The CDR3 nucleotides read TGTGCCAGTACCAACCTGGGGGGATTCGACCTTGAAAAACTGTTTTTT.